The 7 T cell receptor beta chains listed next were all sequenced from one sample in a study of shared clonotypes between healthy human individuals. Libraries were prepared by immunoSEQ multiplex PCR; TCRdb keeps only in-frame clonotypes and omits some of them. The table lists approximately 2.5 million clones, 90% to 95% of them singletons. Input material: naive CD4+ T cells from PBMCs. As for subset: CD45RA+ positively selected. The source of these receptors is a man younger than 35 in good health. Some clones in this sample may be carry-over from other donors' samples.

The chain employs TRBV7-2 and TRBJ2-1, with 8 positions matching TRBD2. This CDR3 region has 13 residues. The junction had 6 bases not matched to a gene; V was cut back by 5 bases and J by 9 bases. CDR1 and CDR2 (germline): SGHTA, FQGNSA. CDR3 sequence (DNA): TGTGCCAGCAGCCCCGGGACTAGAGGTGAGCAGTTCTTC. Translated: CASSPGTRGEQFF.

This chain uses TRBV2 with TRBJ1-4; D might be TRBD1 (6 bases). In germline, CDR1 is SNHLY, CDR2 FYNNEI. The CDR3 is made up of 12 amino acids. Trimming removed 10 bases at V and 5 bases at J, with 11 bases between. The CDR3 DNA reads TGTGCCACCACGAGGGGGAATGAAAAACTGTTTTTT. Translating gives CATTRGNEKLFF. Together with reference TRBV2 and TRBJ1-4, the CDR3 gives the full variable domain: EPEVTQTPSHQVTQMGQEVILRCVPISNHLYFYWYRQILGQKVEFLVSFYNNEISEKSEIFDDQFSVERPDGSNFTLKIRSTKLEDSAMYFCATTRGNEKLFFGSGTQLSVL.

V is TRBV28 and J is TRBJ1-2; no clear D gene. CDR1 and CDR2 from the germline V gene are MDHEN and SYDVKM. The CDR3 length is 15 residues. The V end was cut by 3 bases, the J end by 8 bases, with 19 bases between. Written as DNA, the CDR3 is TGTGCCAGCAGTTTTGGTGGCAGTCCCCGAGGGGGCTACACCTTC. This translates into CASSFGGSPRGGYTF.

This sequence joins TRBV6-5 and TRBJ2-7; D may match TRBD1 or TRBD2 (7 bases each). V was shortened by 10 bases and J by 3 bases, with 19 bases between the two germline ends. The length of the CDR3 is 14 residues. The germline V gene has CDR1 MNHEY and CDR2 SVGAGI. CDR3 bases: TGTGCCACCTCTAAGACAGGGAGGGGCTACGAGCAGTACTTC. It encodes CATSKTGRGYEQYF.

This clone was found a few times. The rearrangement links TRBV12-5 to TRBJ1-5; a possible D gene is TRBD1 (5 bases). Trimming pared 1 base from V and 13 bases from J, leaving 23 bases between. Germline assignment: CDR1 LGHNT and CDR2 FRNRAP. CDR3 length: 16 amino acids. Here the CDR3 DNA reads TGTGCTAGTGGTTTGGCATCCCTTGGGGCAGTTGGATCTCAGCATTTT. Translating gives CASGLASLGAVGSQHF.

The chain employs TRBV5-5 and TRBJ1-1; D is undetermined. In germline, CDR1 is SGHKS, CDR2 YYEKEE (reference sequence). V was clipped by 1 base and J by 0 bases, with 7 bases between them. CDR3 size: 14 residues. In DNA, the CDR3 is TGTGCCAGCAGCTTGACGGTGGTGAACACTGAAGCTTTCTTT. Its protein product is CASSLTVVNTEAFF.

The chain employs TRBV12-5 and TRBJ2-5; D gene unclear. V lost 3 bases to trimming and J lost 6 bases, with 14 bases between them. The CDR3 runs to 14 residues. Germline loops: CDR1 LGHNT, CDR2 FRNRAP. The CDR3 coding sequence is TGTGCTAGTGGTTTTGGTAGCCCAGGTCAGACCCAGTACTTC. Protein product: CASGFGSPGQTQYF.